The clone carrying this T cell receptor (beta chain) was recorded at least ten times. This entry is derived from a study of T-cell reconstitution after alpha-beta-depleted transplantation in children. Germline CDR1 SEHNR, CDR2 FQNEAQ (reference sequence). V lost 2 bases to trimming and J lost 1 base, with 9 bases between them. The CDR3 contains 14 residues. A library of TCRbeta sequences, prepared with unique molecular identifiers, was generated. TCRdb reprocessed the PCR reads with MiXCR, giving one entry per CDR3 protein. The data hold about 190,000 distinct CDR3 sequences, with roughly 7.5% observed a single time.

Sequenced material: PBMCs from the stem cell graft donor, taken from the stem cell graft. J is TRBJ2-7 and V is TRBV7-9; unclear D gene. The source of this sequence is a human donor who donated a stem cell graft to a child with Wiskott-Aldrich syndrome. The CDR3, as DNA: TGTGCCAGCAGCTTAAGGTCAGGTTCCTACGAGCAGTACTTC. It is translated as CASSLRSGSYEQYF.